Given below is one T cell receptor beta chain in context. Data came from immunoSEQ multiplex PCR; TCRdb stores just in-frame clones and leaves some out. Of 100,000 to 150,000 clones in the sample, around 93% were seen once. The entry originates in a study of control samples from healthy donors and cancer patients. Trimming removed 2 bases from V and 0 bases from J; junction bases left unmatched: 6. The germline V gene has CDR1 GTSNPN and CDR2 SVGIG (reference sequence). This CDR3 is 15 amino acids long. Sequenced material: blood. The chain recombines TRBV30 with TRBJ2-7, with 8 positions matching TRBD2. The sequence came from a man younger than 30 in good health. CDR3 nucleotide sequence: TGTGCCTGGAGTTTTGGGACTAGTCCCTCCTACGAGCAGTACTTC. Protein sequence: CAWSFGTSPSYEQYF.